These 15 T cell receptor beta chains originate from one sample sequenced in a study of cytomegalovirus exposure and HLA in healthy donors. Both 60 Vbeta primers and 13 Jbeta primers went into the PCR. Clones were sequenced by immunoSEQ multiplex PCR, and TCRdb holds only the in-frame ones, with some missing. Of 140,000 or so clones in the sample, about 85% were seen once. Sequencing used PBMCs. The origin of the receptors is a boy between 2 and 15 years old in good health and CMV-seronegative.

The CDR3 region is CASSPRLTSGSWEQYF. CDR3 nucleotide sequence: TGTGCCAGCAGCCCCCGACTCACTAGCGGGAGTTGGGAGCAGTACTTC. This chain connects TRBV9 to TRBJ2-7; TRBD2 matches at 11 bases. Germline CDR1 is SGDLS and CDR2 is YYNGEE. The CDR3 totals 16 residues. V trimming: 4 bases; J trimming: 7 bases; junction bases outside the gene matches: 13.

This rearrangement joins TRBV9 to TRBJ2-5, with D tentatively TRBD1 (6 bases). The germline V gene encodes CDR1 SGDLS and CDR2 YYNGEE. The length of the CDR3 is 15 residues. Trimming left V 1 base short and J 1 base short, with 11 bases between. Written as DNA, the CDR3 is TGTGCCAGCAGCGTACAGGGGACCGTCCAAGAGACCCAGTACTTC. Amino acids: CASSVQGTVQETQYF.

The genes are TRBV7-7 and TRBJ1-3; no clear D. V lost 1 base and J lost 1, with 5 bases in between. Germline CDR1 is SSHAT and CDR2 is FNYEAQ (reference sequence). The CDR3 length is 14 residues. CDR3 in DNA: TGTGCCAGCAGCTTAGGAGGGTCTGGAAACACCATATATTTT. Its translation is CASSLGGSGNTIYF. The full variable domain, in which reference TRBV7-7 and TRBJ1-3 provide the parts outside the CDR3, is GAGVSQSPRYKVTKRGQDVTLRCDPISSHATLYWYQQALGQGPEFLTYFNYEAQPDKSGLPSDRFSAERPEGSISTLTIQRTEQRDSAMYRCASSLGGSGNTIYFGEGSWLTVV.

J is TRBJ2-7 and V is TRBV30, with 9 bases aligning to TRBD1. The CDR3 spans 13 residues. Germline V gives CDR1 GTSNPN, CDR2 SVGIG (reference sequence). V was clipped by 2 bases and J by 5 bases; unmatched bases: 4. The CDR3 here is CAWSPGQGNEQYF. In nucleotides, the CDR3 is TGTGCCTGGAGTCCGGGACAGGGAAACGAGCAGTACTTC.

The count of this clone is one. The chain joins TRBV11-1 to TRBJ2-3; D is undetermined. The CDR3 runs to 15 residues. V gave up 3 bases and J gave up 5 bases, with 15 bases separating them. CDR1 is SGHAT and CDR2 is FQDESV in the germline V gene (reference sequence). The CDR3 nucleotides are TGTGCCAGCAGCTTCCGAGGTCGTCGAATAGATACGCAGTATTTT. Its protein is CASSFRGRRIDTQYF.

The chain recombines TRBV29-1 with TRBJ1-3; no reliable D call. The CDR3 runs to 15 residues. V lost 6 bases, J lost 0 bases, and 15 bases lay in between. CDR1 is SQVTM, CDR2 ANQGSEA, per germline. In nucleotides, the CDR3 is TGCAGCGTACCCCTCCCCCGGGACTCTGGAAACACCATATATTTT. It yields the protein CSVPLPRDSGNTIYF.

V gene TRBV6-5 combines with J gene TRBJ2-7, with D perhaps matching TRBD1 (6 bases). The CDR3 is 13 residues long. Germline V lookup: CDR1 MNHEY, CDR2 SVGAGI. Trimming pared 2 bases from V and 9 bases from J, leaving 14 bases between. This chain's CDR3 is CASSYVQGDRQYF. The CDR3 nucleotides are TGTGCCAGCAGTTACGTACAGGGCGACCGGCAGTACTTC.

J is TRBJ2-1 and V is TRBV7-2; TRBD2 agrees at 9 bases. Trimming took 5 bases from V and 7 from J; bases not matched to a gene: 9. Germline CDR1 reads SGHTA; CDR2 reads FQGNSA. The CDR3 totals 15 residues. The CDR3: CASSPRAGGLNEQFF. CDR3 DNA: TGTGCCAGCAGCCCCCGGGCGGGAGGGTTGAATGAGCAGTTCTTC.

The chain recombines TRBV11-2 with TRBJ2-1; possible D gene TRBD2, 6 bases. The germline V gene has CDR1 SGHAT and CDR2 FQNNGV. Between the trimmed V and J ends, which lost 0 bases and 10 bases, there was a span of 13 bases. This CDR3 is 14 amino acids long. Here the CDR3 DNA reads TGTGCCAGCAGCTTAGATACGGGAGTAAGGGAGCAGTTCTTC. The encoded protein is CASSLDTGVREQFF.

This chain connects TRBV7-3 to TRBJ2-1; 7 bases are shared with TRBD2. The CDR3 totals 14 residues. In germline, CDR1 is SGHTA, CDR2 FQGTGA. Losses at the gene ends were 4 bases for V and 7 bases for J; bases not matched to a gene: 7. The chain's CDR3 is CASSSTSVTNEQFF. CDR3 nucleotide sequence: TGTGCCAGCAGCTCTACTAGCGTGACTAATGAGCAGTTCTTC.

V and J are TRBV18 and TRBJ1-2; 9 nucleotides line up with TRBD1. The CDR3 length is 17 residues. The V segment lost 6 bases and the J segment 3 bases; nucleotides outside the gene matches: 14. Germline V gene sequence: CDR1 KGHSH, CDR2 LQKENI. CDR3 region: CASSRDRGNRIDYGYTF. In DNA form, the CDR3 reads TGTGCCAGCTCCCGCGACAGGGGGAATAGGATTGACTATGGCTACACCTTC.

The chain recombines TRBV6-1 with TRBJ2-4; D remains unclear. The CDR3 runs to 12 residues. V lost 3 bases to trimming and J lost 6 bases, with 6 bases between them. CDR1 is MNHNS, CDR2 SASEGT, per germline. DNA for the CDR3: TGTGCCAGCAGTGATCAGGTAAACATTCAGTACTTC. Residues: CASSDQVNIQYF.

The V and J genes are TRBV7-3 and TRBJ2-3; TRBD2 agrees at 8 bases. Per germline, CDR1 SGHTA and CDR2 FQGTGA. CDR3 length: 15 residues. Here the CDR3 DNA reads TGTGCTAGTACTGTTTCCGGGGGGGCTCTAGATACGCAGTATTTT. Residues: CASTVSGGALDTQYF.

A remark on this clone: This same CDR3 is encoded by further DNA sequences in the sample. The gene calls are TRBV29-1 and TRBJ1-2, with D uncertain. Germline assignment: CDR1 SQVTM and CDR2 ANQGSEA. The CDR3 consists of 14 residues. V lost 4 bases and J 0 bases, leaving 12 bases between the germline ends. The CDR3 reads CSVGVGGANYGYTF. DNA of the CDR3: TGCAGCGTTGGCGTCGGCGGCGCTAACTATGGCTACACCTTC.

The chain carries TRBV5-6 and TRBJ1-3; D is unclear. In germline, CDR1 is SGHDT, CDR2 YYEEEE. The CDR3 contains 17 residues. V was trimmed by 4 bases and J by 0 bases, leaving 17 bases between them. In DNA, the CDR3 is TGTGCCAGCAGCCCCTATGGTATCGGGAGCTCTGGAAACACCATATATTTT. This gives the protein CASSPYGIGSSGNTIYF.